The 28 T cell receptor beta chains below all came from one sample that was sequenced in a study of blood T cell repertoires in COVID-19. The assay was immunoSEQ multiplex PCR, and TCRdb's table has in-frame clones only and misses some. This sample yields about 25,000 clones, of which 87% are seen a single time; 8.8% belongs to the top ten. The specimen sequenced was peripheral blood. Every receptor here comes from a human donor with active COVID-19. The donor label of this sample is uncertain.

The V gene is TRBV4-2, the J gene TRBJ1-2; 7 positions agree with TRBD1. The CDR3 is made up of 15 amino acids. V gave up 1 base and J gave up 8 bases; unmatched junction bases: 10. Germline values: CDR1 LGHNA, CDR2 YNFKEQ. The CDR3 DNA follows: TGTGCCAGCAGCCAAGGAAACCGGGACAGAGGCGGCTACACCTTC. This codes for CASSQGNRDRGGYTF.

The V gene is TRBV19, the J gene TRBJ2-1; TRBD2 matches 9 bases. From germline, CDR1 is LNHDA and CDR2 SQIVND (reference sequence). The CDR3 contains 12 residues. Germline trimming cut 5 bases from V and 7 bases from J; bases unmatched to any gene: 0. CDR3 nucleotides: TGTGCCAGTAGTCTAGCGGGGAATGAGCAGTTCTTC. Its translation is CASSLAGNEQFF.

This clone was detected only once. The rearrangement joins TRBV6-2 or TRBV6-3 to TRBJ1-2; perhaps TRBD1 as D (6 bases). The CDR3 length is 14 residues. Germline V CDR1 and CDR2: MNHEY, SVGEGT. V was shortened by 2 bases and J by 8 bases, with 15 bases between the two germline ends. For the CDR3, the DNA is TGTGCCAGCAGTTACCAGGGGCAGGGGTACGGCTACACCTTC. Amino acid sequence: CASSYQGQGYGYTF.

J is TRBJ2-7 and V is TRBV5-1; the D gene is possibly TRBD1 (6 bases). The CDR3 is made up of 15 amino acids. Looked up from germline, CDR1 is SGHRS and CDR2 is YFSETQ. The V gene lost 4 bases and the J gene lost 7 bases, with 21 bases spanning the gap. The CDR3, as DNA: TGCGCCAGCAGCCAAACAGGGTCCACCTCGTGGGAGCAGTACTTC. Translating it yields CASSQTGSTSWEQYF.

The CDR3 loop is CASSYLDRAYNEQFF. The CDR3, as DNA: TGTGCCAGCAGTTACCTGGACAGGGCCTACAATGAGCAGTTCTTC. The chain employs TRBV27 and TRBJ2-1, with 8 bases that match TRBD1. The CDR3 covers 15 residues. Per germline, CDR1 MNHEY and CDR2 SMNVEV (reference sequence). V dropped 4 bases and J dropped 2; count of bases not matched to a gene: 4.

The chain has TRBV11-3 and TRBJ1-1, with D perhaps matching TRBD1 (6 bases). The ends were cut back, 4 bases at V and 4 bases at J, with 16 bases in the middle. The CDR3 has 15 amino acids. Germline V CDR1 and CDR2: SGHNT, YENEEA. The CDR3 loop is CASSSSGRGATEAFF. The DNA for the CDR3 is TGTGCCAGCAGCTCTAGTGGCCGGGGGGCCACTGAAGCTTTCTTT.

The rearrangement uses TRBV3-1 (or the pseudogene TRBV3-2) and TRBJ2-2; the D gene is possibly TRBD1 (6 bases). V was cut by 3 bases and J by 5 bases, with 16 bases left in between. Germline lookup yields CDR1 LGHDT and CDR2 YNNKEL (reference sequence). The CDR3 runs to 16 residues. CDR3 bases: TGTGCCAGCAGCCAGAGTCCGGCAGGGGAGACCGGGGAGCTGTTTTTT. Its translation: CASSQSPAGETGELFF.

The chain links TRBV9 to TRBJ1-5, with a tentative D call TRBD1 (5 bases). Trimming stripped 0 bases from V and 5 bases from J, with 12 bases between. CDR3 length: 15 residues. CDR1 is SGDLS, CDR2 YYNGEE, per germline. The CDR3, as DNA: TGTGCCAGCAGCGTAGGCCTGGGGCGAGATCAGCCCCAGCATTTT. This codes for CASSVGLGRDQPQHF.

This chain uses TRBV19 with TRBJ2-2, with 10 bases that match TRBD2. CDR1 and CDR2 (germline): LNHDA, SQIVND (reference sequence). This CDR3 is built from 18 residues. With V trimmed by 2 bases and J by 4 bases, 10 bases remained unmatched. CDR3 amino acids: CASSISPRLAGSTGELFF. The CDR3 DNA reads TGTGCCAGTAGTATATCCCCCCGACTAGCGGGCTCCACCGGGGAGCTGTTTTTT.

The chain uses TRBV27 and TRBJ1-1; D perhaps matches TRBD1 (5 bases). This CDR3 spans 15 amino acids. CDR1 and CDR2 (germline): MNHEY, SMNVEV (reference sequence). V was cut by 6 bases and J by 4 bases, with 18 bases left in between. CDR3 loop: CASSPWAGGGTEAFF. The DNA for the CDR3 is TGTGCCAGCAGCCCCTGGGCGGGGGGGGGCACTGAAGCTTTCTTT.

This clone was seen a single time. This chain uses TRBV4-2 with TRBJ1-2; 7 nucleotides line up with TRBD1. Looked up from germline, CDR1 is LGHNA and CDR2 is YNFKEQ. With 3 bases clipped from V and 7 bases from J, the junction kept 11 bases outside the gene matches. This CDR3 comprises 15 residues. Written as DNA, the CDR3 is TGTGCCAGCAGCCACACAGACAGGGACGCCCGTGGCTACACCTTC. Its protein is CASSHTDRDARGYTF.

V is TRBV30 and J is TRBJ1-2; D might be TRBD1 (6 bases). Germline CDR1 and CDR2: GTSNPN and SVGIG (reference sequence). V was trimmed by 3 bases and J by 6 bases, leaving 14 bases between them. There are 13 residues in the CDR3. The DNA of the CDR3 is TGTGCCTGGAGACTCGGGGGGCGACATGGCTACACCTTC. Translation gives CAWRLGGRHGYTF.

The V call is TRBV4-2, the J call TRBJ2-1, with TRBD1 matching over 12 bases. The germline V gene encodes CDR1 LGHNA and CDR2 YNFKEQ. This CDR3 has 20 amino acids. The trim removed 4 bases at V and 1 base at J, leaving 14 bases unmatched. As DNA, the CDR3 is TGTGCCAGCAGCCTCTACGGGACAGGGGGCTCTTTTCTGTCCTACAATGAGCAGTTCTTC. It codes for CASSLYGTGGSFLSYNEQFF.

The chain uses TRBV20-1 and TRBJ2-2; tentatively, D is TRBD1 (5 bases). The germline V gene encodes CDR1 DFQATT and CDR2 SNEGSKA (reference sequence). Between the trimmed V and J ends, which lost 3 bases and 0 bases, there was a span of 14 bases. The CDR3 loop spans 16 amino acids. CDR3 residues: CSASRGSLTNTGELFF. The CDR3 DNA is TGCAGTGCTAGTAGGGGCAGCCTAACGAACACCGGGGAGCTGTTTTTT.

V is TRBV4-2 and J is TRBJ2-5; D perhaps matches TRBD2 (5 bases). The CDR3 spans 18 residues. Germline V gene sequence: CDR1 LGHNA, CDR2 YNFKEQ. V lost 0 bases to trimming and J lost 2 bases, with 19 bases between them. CDR3 loop: CASSQDLQNAGIQETQYF. The CDR3 nucleotides are TGTGCCAGCAGCCAAGATCTCCAAAATGCCGGGATACAAGAGACCCAGTACTTC.

V and J are TRBV7-9 and TRBJ2-1, with D possibly being TRBD2 (6 bases). Trimming pared 2 bases from V and 9 bases from J, leaving 17 bases between. The germline CDR1 and CDR2 sequences are SEHNR and FQNEAQ (reference sequence). There are 15 residues in the CDR3. DNA of the CDR3: TGTGCCAGCAGCTTAAAGGTGGTTGAGGAGGGTGAGCAGTTCTTC. Protein sequence: CASSLKVVEEGEQFF.

The chain is built from TRBV6-6 and TRBJ2-7; 7 nucleotides align to TRBD2. With V trimmed by 2 bases and J by 4 bases, 11 bases remained unmatched. This CDR3 region has 16 residues. Per the germline V gene, CDR1 is MNHNY and CDR2 is SVGAGI (reference sequence). CDR3 sequence: CASSYIAGAAQYEQYF. CDR3 sequence (DNA): TGTGCCAGCAGTTACATCGCGGGAGCTGCCCAATACGAGCAGTACTTC.

The chain links TRBV28 to TRBJ1-5; D unresolved. The V end lost 1 base, the J end lost 3 bases, and 10 bases lay between the germline ends. The CDR3 totals 15 residues. Germline CDR1 and CDR2: MDHEN and SYDVKM. The CDR3 DNA follows: TGTGCCAGCAGTTTATCTGGCAGTGACAATCAGCCCCAGCATTTT. As protein: CASSLSGSDNQPQHF. Full variable domain (remainder filled in from reference TRBV28 and TRBJ1-5): DVKVTQSSRYLVKRTGEKVFLECVQDMDHENMFWYRQDPGLGLRLIYFSYDVKMKEKGDIPEGYSVSREKKERFSLILESASTNQTSMYLCASSLSGSDNQPQHFGDGTRLSIL.

This clone occurred a few times. The chain has TRBV27 and TRBJ1-6; D is ambiguous. Germline loops: CDR1 MNHEY, CDR2 SMNVEV (reference sequence). This CDR3 is 14 amino acids long. Trimming left V 3 bases short and J 13 bases short, with 16 bases between. In DNA, the CDR3 is TGTGCCAGCAGTTTCCCCCAGGCCCTTACCCCCCTCCACTTT. Residues: CASSFPQALTPLHF.

In its sample, this clone was seen once. The chain uses TRBV4-3 and TRBJ2-2; 11 nucleotides line up with TRBD2. V lost 0 bases, J lost 4 bases, and 7 bases stayed unmatched. CDR1 is LGHNA and CDR2 is YSLEER in the germline V gene. This CDR3 spans 18 amino acids. The CDR3 DNA follows: TGCGCCAGCAGCCAAGATTACGCGACTAGCGGGACCACCGGGGAGCTGTTTTTT. Translating it yields CASSQDYATSGTTGELFF.

The chain carries TRBV29-1 and TRBJ2-7; TRBD2 matches 8 bases. V was clipped by 4 bases and J by 7 bases; unmatched bases: 12. CDR1 and CDR2 from the germline V gene are SQVTM and ANQGSEA. The CDR3 spans 14 residues. This CDR3 reads CSVGGLGQTGEQYF. CDR3 DNA: TGCAGCGTTGGGGGACTAGGCCAAACGGGGGAGCAGTACTTC.

The chain links TRBV14 to TRBJ2-7; D gene unclear. The CDR3 is 14 amino acids. V was trimmed by 1 base and J by 4 bases, leaving 11 bases between them. Germline assignment: CDR1 SGHDN and CDR2 FVKESK. CDR3 sequence: CASSQAQNPYEQYF. For the CDR3, the DNA is TGTGCCAGCAGCCAAGCGCAGAATCCATACGAGCAGTACTTC.

The chain employs TRBV7-9 and TRBJ2-1; 7 bases align to TRBD2. V shed 4 bases, J shed 0 bases, and the junction held 9 bases outside the gene matches. Germline CDR1 reads SEHNR; CDR2 reads FQNEAQ (reference sequence). The CDR3 loop spans 17 amino acids. In DNA form, the CDR3 reads TGTGCCAGCAGCTCGACCGGGGGGAGGGTCTCCTACAATGAGCAGTTCTTC. It translates to CASSSTGGRVSYNEQFF.

The chain is built from TRBV28 and TRBJ2-5; D is perhaps TRBD2 (8 bases). Looked up from germline, CDR1 is MDHEN and CDR2 is SYDVKM. The CDR3 has 15 amino acids. V was cut by 6 bases and J by 4 bases, with 18 bases left in between. The CDR3 nucleotides are TGTGCCAGCAGCCGACGGGGGGGACAGCCAGAGACCCAGTACTTC. Translation gives CASSRRGGQPETQYF. The entire variable domain, with the rest obtained from reference TRBV28 and TRBJ2-5, is as follows: DVKVTQSSRYLVKRTGEKVFLECVQDMDHENMFWYRQDPGLGLRLIYFSYDVKMKEKGDIPEGYSVSREKKERFSLILESASTNQTSMYLCASSRRGGQPETQYFGPGTRLLVL.

The rearrangement joins TRBV11-2 to TRBJ2-1; no reliable D call. The CDR3 runs 12 residues. With 6 bases removed from V and 7 bases from J, the gap between germline ends came to 10 bases. Germline V gene sequence: CDR1 SGHAT, CDR2 FQNNGV. CDR3 sequence (DNA): TGTGCCAGCAGAGGAAGACAAAATGAGCAGTTCTTC. Encoded protein: CASRGRQNEQFF.

This clone was detected only once. J is TRBJ1-2 and V is TRBV29-1; maybe TRBD1 (6 bases). CDR1 and CDR2 (germline): SQVTM, ANQGSEA. The V end was cut by 7 bases, the J end by 7 bases, with 13 bases between. This CDR3 contains 11 residues. As DNA, the CDR3 is TGCAGCGGGAGAACAGGGTTTGGCTACACCTTC. It yields the protein CSGRTGFGYTF.

This clone has only a few counts. This rearrangement joins TRBV19 to TRBJ2-1; TRBD1 agrees at 7 bases. V was clipped by 8 bases and J by 9 bases; unmatched bases: 10. CDR1 is LNHDA, CDR2 SQIVND, per germline (reference sequence). The CDR3 totals 13 residues. The CDR3 DNA reads as TGTGCCAGTGGAATGGACAGGACGGGTGAGCAGTTCTTC. Its protein is CASGMDRTGEQFF.

This clone was found a few times. CDR3 sequence reads: CASSWGQGNEQFF. As DNA, the CDR3 is TGTGCCAGCAGCTGGGGACAGGGGAATGAGCAGTTCTTC. This chain uses TRBV6-6 with TRBJ2-1, with TRBD1 matching over 10 bases. J was trimmed by 7 bases and V by 6 bases; bases with no gene match: 3. This CDR3 is 13 amino acids long. CDR1 is MNHNY, CDR2 SVGAGI, per germline (reference sequence).